Following are 30 T cell receptor beta chains from one sample sequenced in a study of blood T cells in healthy people across ages. It was with a sample-barcoded 5' primer and a J-beta primer mix that a second PCR of roughly 7 to 12 cycles was run. From the 5' RACE reads, TCRdb called clonotypes with MiXCR, one entry per CDR3 protein. This sample yields around 800,000 distinct CDR3 sequences, of which roughly 50% are seen a single time; approximately 41% belongs to the top ten. Sequenced sample: blood. All receptors come from a man older than 75 in good health.

This clonotype came up many times. This chain links TRBV5-1 with TRBJ1-2; tentative D call: TRBD1 (5 bases). Trimming left V 0 bases short and J 2 bases short, with 11 bases between. The CDR3 totals 15 residues. CDR1 and CDR2 from the germline V gene are SGHRS and YFSETQ. CDR3 in DNA: TGCGCCAGCAGCTTGGCCGGGCAGGGAAACTATGGCTACACCTTC. Its protein is CASSLAGQGNYGYTF.

This clonotype was picked up a small number of times. The rearrangement links TRBV7-4 to TRBJ2-7, with 8 bases fitting TRBD1. Germline values: CDR1 SGHVT, CDR2 SQSDAQ. CDR3 size: 14 residues. J lost 5 bases, V lost 3 bases, and 6 bases had no gene match. CDR3 DNA sequence: TGTGCCAGCAGCTTGGAGCAGGGGGCCCACGAGCAGTACTTC. Its protein product is CASSLEQGAHEQYF.

In the case of this clonotype: This could be a read error, since a much larger clone is one nucleotide away. The CDR3 reads CATSDTYGTGTLNEQYF. The CDR3 nucleotides read TGTGCCACCAGTGATACCTACGGGACAGGAACTCTCAATGAGCAGTACTTC. V usage is TRBV24-1 and J usage is TRBJ2-5, with 8 bases that match TRBD1. Germline loops: CDR1 KGHDR, CDR2 SFDVKD. Unmatched junction bases numbered 19, after V lost 3 bases and J lost 11 bases. The CDR3 runs to 17 residues.

This clonotype has only a few counts. V usage is TRBV10-3 and J usage is TRBJ2-3, with 7 bases aligning to TRBD2. Per the germline V gene, CDR1 is ENHRY and CDR2 is SYGVKD. Trimming removed 8 bases from V and 3 bases from J; junction bases left unmatched: 2. CDR3 size: 12 residues. CDR3 DNA: TGTGCCATCGCTAGCGGAACAGATACGCAGTATTTT. Translation gives CAIASGTDTQYF.

This clonotype was seen only a few times. The chain recombines TRBV7-2 with TRBJ2-5, with 7 bases that match TRBD2. With V trimmed by 6 bases and J by 2 bases, 9 bases remained unmatched. Germline lookup yields CDR1 SGHTA and CDR2 FQGNSA. The CDR3 covers 15 residues. DNA of the CDR3: TGTGCCAGCAGGTCTAGCGGAGCCTATCAAGAGACCCAGTACTTC. Amino acid sequence: CASRSSGAYQETQYF.

The CDR3, as DNA: TGTGCCAGCAGCTTGGTCTCCGGGACAGCCTCCTACGAGCAGTACTTC. The encoded protein is CASSLVSGTASYEQYF. The chain employs TRBV5-5 and TRBJ2-7, with TRBD1 matching 7 bases. Germline V CDR1 and CDR2: SGHKS, YYEKEE (reference sequence). This CDR3 contains 16 residues. J lost 0 bases, V lost 0 bases, and 6 bases had no gene match.

V gene TRBV7-2 combines with J gene TRBJ2-5; D is ambiguous. The V end lost 1 base, the J end lost 11 bases, and 17 bases lay between the germline ends. Germline assignment: CDR1 SGHTA and CDR2 FQGNSA. The CDR3 loop spans 14 amino acids. The CDR3 region is CASSLVGRRGEQYF. DNA of the CDR3: TGTGCCAGCAGCTTAGTGGGCAGGAGAGGAGAGCAGTACTTC.

Remarks on this clonotype: At one of its ends the junction is not consistent with the germline gene, which may arise from a read error. The genes are TRBV5-1 and TRBJ2-1; a possible D gene is TRBD2 (5 bases). CDR3 length: 15 residues. Germline V gene sequence: CDR1 SGHRS, CDR2 YFSETQ. The CDR3 here is CASNLEAQSYNEQFF. The CDR3 nucleotides read TGCGCCAGCAACTTGGAGGCCCAATCCTACAATGAGCAGTTCTTC.

The chain's CDR3 is CSVEPGQGAFNEQFF. The DNA for the CDR3 is TGCAGCGTTGAGCCGGGACAGGGGGCGTTTAATGAGCAGTTCTTC. The chain joins TRBV29-1 to TRBJ2-1, with 12 bases aligning to TRBD1. Looked up from germline, CDR1 is SQVTM and CDR2 is ANQGSEA. CDR3 length: 15 amino acids. The J segment lost 7 bases and the V segment lost 3 bases, leaving 7 bases of the junction unmatched.

This clonotype was seen a handful of times. The CDR3 here is CASSFFAGGYSYNEQFF. CDR3 bases: TGTGCCAGCAGTTTCTTTGCGGGAGGCTACTCCTACAATGAGCAGTTCTTC. V is TRBV27 and J is TRBJ2-1, with 8 bases identical to TRBD2. Losses at the gene ends were 3 bases for V and 0 bases for J; bases not matched to a gene: 7. The germline V gene encodes CDR1 MNHEY and CDR2 SMNVEV (reference sequence). The CDR3 length is 17 residues.

This clonotype was seen only a few times. J is TRBJ2-1 and V is TRBV5-1; 7 positions agree with TRBD2. V lost 1 base and J lost 6; bases outside the gene matches: 16. The CDR3 sequence is 18 residues long. From germline, CDR1 is SGHRS and CDR2 YFSETQ. CDR3 sequence: CASSLRFSRGSLSNEQFF. The CDR3 DNA sequence: TGCGCCAGCAGCTTGCGCTTTTCTCGCGGGAGTTTAAGCAATGAGCAGTTCTTC.

The chain uses TRBV7-3 and TRBJ2-1, with 7 bases identical to TRBD1. The V gene end was trimmed by 5 bases and the J gene end by 5 bases; junction bases not matched to a gene: 9. This CDR3 is built from 15 residues. The germline V gene encodes CDR1 SGHTA and CDR2 FQGTGA. The CDR3 here is CASSPRDSPNNEQFF. The DNA for the CDR3 is TGTGCCAGCAGCCCCCGGGACAGTCCTAACAATGAGCAGTTCTTC.

The chain uses TRBV3-1 and TRBJ1-5; D not certain. There are 15 residues in the CDR3. Trimming stripped 0 bases from V and 2 bases from J, with 8 bases between. Germline V gene lookup returns CDR1 LGHDT and CDR2 YNNKEL (reference sequence). CDR3 loop: CASSQDRSRNQPQHF. The CDR3 DNA follows: TGTGCCAGCAGCCAAGACAGGAGCCGCAATCAGCCCCAGCATTTT.

The V call is TRBV6-2 or TRBV6-3, the J call TRBJ1-3, with 8 bases that match TRBD1. V shed 2 bases and J 4 bases; nucleotides not matched to a gene: 7. The length of the CDR3 is 16 residues. Germline-derived CDR1 and CDR2 are MNHEY and SVGEGT. The CDR3 region has the DNA TGTGCCAGCAGTTACCCGGACAGGGTGAACGGAAACACCATATATTTT. Translated: CASSYPDRVNGNTIYF.

The chain joins TRBV5-1 to TRBJ2-1; TRBD2 might be the D (5 bases). Germline CDR1 SGHRS, CDR2 YFSETQ. This CDR3 is 15 amino acids long. Trimming cost V 0 bases and J 6 bases, with 13 bases left between them. The CDR3 region is CASSLEAGGFNEQFF. For the CDR3, the DNA is TGCGCCAGCAGCTTGGAAGCCGGAGGATTCAATGAGCAGTTCTTC.

This clonotype was counted a few times. This rearrangement joins TRBV9 to TRBJ2-7, with 8 bases aligning to TRBD2. CDR1 and CDR2 from the germline V gene are SGDLS and YYNGEE. This CDR3 has 19 residues. Trimming at V came to 0 bases and at J to 2 bases, leaving 16 bases not matched to a gene. In nucleotides, the CDR3 is TGTGCCAGCAGCGTAGGGGTAGCGGGCGGGAGGAATCTTCCCTACGAGCAGTACTTC. It encodes CASSVGVAGGRNLPYEQYF.

As regards this clonotype: The germline gene is not matched at one end of the junction; a read error may be the cause. The V and J genes are TRBV3-1 and TRBJ2-2; TRBD2 agrees at 8 bases. The CDR3 consists of 14 residues. The germline V gene has CDR1 LGHDT and CDR2 YNNKEL (reference sequence). The CDR3 reads CASSKRESTGELFF. The CDR3 bases are TGCGCCAGCAGCAAGCGGGAGAGCACCGGGGAGCTGTTTTTT.

The chain links TRBV2 to TRBJ1-2; TRBD1 matches at 8 bases. After removal of 6 bases from V and 3 bases from J, the junction contained 0 bases not matched to a gene. The CDR3 sequence is 12 residues long. Germline values: CDR1 SNHLY, CDR2 FYNNEI. CDR3 bases: TGTGCCAGCAGGGGACAGGACTATGGCTACACCTTC. Translated, it gives CASRGQDYGYTF. The full variable domain, its missing parts supplied by reference TRBV2 and TRBJ1-2, is EPEVTQTPSHQVTQMGQEVILRCVPISNHLYFYWYRQILGQKVEFLVSFYNNEISEKSEIFDDQFSVERPDGSNFTLKIRSTKLEDSAMYFCASRGQDYGYTFGSGTRLTVV.

This clonotype has only one observation. A read error may be the cause here, since a much bigger clone is one base away. The V gene is TRBV20-1, the J gene TRBJ2-7; possible D gene TRBD1, 6 bases. Germline CDR1 reads DFQATT; CDR2 reads SNEGSKA (reference sequence). CDR3 size: 15 residues. V gave up 0 bases and J gave up 3 bases, with 15 bases separating them. CDR3 in amino acids: CSARDGGRVIYEQYF. In nucleotides, the CDR3 is TGCAGTGCTAGAGATGGGGGCAGGGTCATCTACGAGCAGTACTTC.

The V gene is TRBV20-1, the J gene TRBJ2-3; TRBD2 matches at 8 bases. The germline V gene encodes CDR1 DFQATT and CDR2 SNEGSKA (reference sequence). The CDR3 sequence is 15 residues long. The V gene end was trimmed by 3 bases and the J gene end by 5 bases; junction bases not matched to a gene: 10. Here the CDR3 reads CSASSGRDVGDTQYF. CDR3 bases: TGCAGTGCTAGCTCCGGGAGGGACGTAGGAGATACGCAGTATTTT.

The V and J genes are TRBV10-3 and TRBJ2-3; TRBD2 might be the D (5 bases). V was clipped by 8 bases and J by 4 bases, with 16 bases between them. Looked up from germline, CDR1 is ENHRY and CDR2 is SYGVKD. The CDR3 has 14 amino acids. The DNA of the CDR3 is TGTGCCATCCGCCCGGACTGGGCGGCAGATACGCAGTATTTT. Protein product: CAIRPDWAADTQYF.

The rearrangement uses TRBV12-3 or TRBV12-4 and TRBJ2-5; D not resolved. This CDR3 contains 14 residues. Trimming pared 6 bases from V and 4 bases from J, leaving 15 bases between. The CDR3 protein is CASRTIGLGETQYF. The CDR3 DNA reads TGTGCCAGCAGAACTATCGGGTTAGGAGAGACCCAGTACTTC.

The chain is built from TRBV11-2 and TRBJ2-1; 7 nucleotides line up with TRBD2. The V gene end was trimmed by 1 base and the J gene end by 7 bases; junction bases not matched to a gene: 10. Germline CDR1 SGHAT, CDR2 FQNNGV. CDR3 length: 16 residues. In DNA, the CDR3 is TGTGCCAGCAGCTTAGGGTGGGGAGGGCCTTTTAATGAGCAGTTCTTC. This sequence encodes CASSLGWGGPFNEQFF.

The table lists this clonotype with a few counts. The chain is built from TRBV12-3 or TRBV12-4 and TRBJ1-5, with no clear D. The CDR3 extends over 11 amino acids. V was cut by 6 bases and J by 7 bases, with 7 bases left in between. The CDR3 sequence is CASSMGQPQHF. CDR3 coding DNA: TGTGCCAGCAGCATGGGACAGCCCCAGCATTTT.

This clonotype showed up just once. J is TRBJ2-1 and V is TRBV15, with 9 bases matching TRBD1. The CDR3 is made up of 18 amino acids. The V and J ends lost 0 bases and 7 bases, in that order; junction bases with no gene match: 13. CDR1 and CDR2 (germline): LNHNV, YYDKDF (reference sequence). The CDR3 spells CATSRDKGRGTGRNEQFF. CDR3 in DNA: TGTGCCACCAGCAGAGATAAGGGCAGGGGGACAGGGAGGAATGAGCAGTTCTTC.

This chain uses TRBV5-1 with TRBJ2-3; D unclear. Germline CDR1 and CDR2: SGHRS and YFSETQ. CDR3 length equals 15 residues. V was cut by 0 bases and J by 1 base, with 9 bases left in between. The CDR3 sequence is CASSLAELGTDTQYF. The CDR3 nucleotides read TGCGCCAGCAGCTTGGCGGAGCTCGGCACAGATACGCAGTATTTT. The variable domain in full, with the rest retrieved from reference TRBV5-1 and TRBJ2-3, is KAGVTQTPRYLIKTRGQQVTLSCSPISGHRSVSWYQQTPGQGLQFLFEYFSETQRNKGNFPGRFSGRQFSNSRSEMNVSTLELGDSALYLCASSLAELGTDTQYFGPGTRLTVL.

This clonotype has only a few counts. The chain links TRBV28 to TRBJ1-6, with D possibly matching TRBD1 (6 bases). V was cut by 3 bases and J by 9 bases, with 15 bases left in between. Germline assignment: CDR1 MDHEN and CDR2 SYDVKM. CDR3 length equals 15 residues. The chain's CDR3 is CASSFRGGAGSPLHF. CDR3 bases: TGTGCCAGCAGTTTTCGCGGGGGCGCGGGTTCACCCCTCCACTTT.

V and J are TRBV4-2 and TRBJ2-2; the match to TRBD2 covers 7 bases. The CDR3 length is 16 residues. V gave up 4 bases and J gave up 5 bases; unmatched junction bases: 10. Germline CDR1 is LGHNA and CDR2 is YNFKEQ. As DNA, the CDR3 is TGTGCCAGCAGCCCCCTCGCGGGGAGGGGTACCGGGGAGCTGTTTTTT. It specifies CASSPLAGRGTGELFF.

The genes are TRBV29-1 and TRBJ2-7; no definite D call. In germline, CDR1 is SQVTM, CDR2 ANQGSEA. Trimming took 0 bases from V and 2 from J, leaving 8 bases between them. The CDR3 length is 13 residues. The DNA of the CDR3 is TGCAGCGTTGAAGAGGGCCTAACCTACGAGCAGTACTTC. Its protein is CSVEEGLTYEQYF.

The gene calls are TRBV6-5 and TRBJ2-1; a weak D match, TRBD1 (6 bases). V gave up 4 bases and J gave up 10 bases, with 14 bases separating them. The CDR3 runs to 13 residues. In germline, CDR1 is MNHEY, CDR2 SVGAGI. CDR3 amino acids: CASSWGTTGEQFF. CDR3 nucleotides: TGTGCCAGCAGTTGGGGGACAACCGGAGAGCAGTTCTTC.